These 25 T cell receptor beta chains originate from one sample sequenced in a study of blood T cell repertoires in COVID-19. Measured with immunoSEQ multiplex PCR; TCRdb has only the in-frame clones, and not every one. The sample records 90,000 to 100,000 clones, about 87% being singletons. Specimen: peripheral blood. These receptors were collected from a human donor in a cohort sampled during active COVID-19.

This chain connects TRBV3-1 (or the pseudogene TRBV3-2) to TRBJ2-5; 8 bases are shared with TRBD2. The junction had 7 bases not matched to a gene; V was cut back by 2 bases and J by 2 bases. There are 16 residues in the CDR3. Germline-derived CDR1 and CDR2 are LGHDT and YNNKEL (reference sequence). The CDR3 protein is CASSQSIAGKQETQYF. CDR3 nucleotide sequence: TGTGCCAGCAGCCAATCGATAGCGGGGAAACAAGAGACCCAGTACTTC.

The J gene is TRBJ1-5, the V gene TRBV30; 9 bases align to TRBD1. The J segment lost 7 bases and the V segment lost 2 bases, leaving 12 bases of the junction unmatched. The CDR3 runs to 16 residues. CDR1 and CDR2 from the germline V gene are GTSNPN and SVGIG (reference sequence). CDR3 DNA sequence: TGTGCCTGGAGTACGTTTGGACAGGGGATAGGGCAGCCCCAGCATTTT. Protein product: CAWSTFGQGIGQPQHF.

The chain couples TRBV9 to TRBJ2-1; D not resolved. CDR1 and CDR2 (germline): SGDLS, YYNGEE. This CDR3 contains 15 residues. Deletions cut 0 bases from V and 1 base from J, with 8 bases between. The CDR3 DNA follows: TGTGCCAGCAGCGTAGCTACTATGTCCTACAATGAGCAGTTCTTC. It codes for CASSVATMSYNEQFF.

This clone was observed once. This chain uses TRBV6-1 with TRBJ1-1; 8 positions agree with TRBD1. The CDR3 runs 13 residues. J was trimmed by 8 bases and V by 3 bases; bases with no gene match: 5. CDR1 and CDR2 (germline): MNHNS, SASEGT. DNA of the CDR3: TGTGCCAGCAGTGAGGAATGGACAGGGGAAGCTTTCTTT. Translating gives CASSEEWTGEAFF.

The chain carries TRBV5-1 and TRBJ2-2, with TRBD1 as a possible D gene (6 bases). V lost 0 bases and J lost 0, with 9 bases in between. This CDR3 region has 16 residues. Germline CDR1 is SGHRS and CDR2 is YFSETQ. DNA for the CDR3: TGCGCCAGCAGCTTGGTCCCAGGGGCGAACACCGGGGAGCTGTTTTTT. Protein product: CASSLVPGANTGELFF.

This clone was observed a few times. CDR3 nucleotides: TGTGCCAGCAGTTCCCCAACCGGGACACCCCCTGGCGAGCAGTACTTC. This sequence encodes CASSSPTGTPPGEQYF. This chain uses TRBV5-6 with TRBJ2-7; D possibly corresponds to TRBD1 (6 bases). The V and J ends lost 5 bases and 6 bases respectively, with 24 bases between them. This CDR3 is built from 16 residues. Germline values: CDR1 SGHDT, CDR2 YYEEEE.

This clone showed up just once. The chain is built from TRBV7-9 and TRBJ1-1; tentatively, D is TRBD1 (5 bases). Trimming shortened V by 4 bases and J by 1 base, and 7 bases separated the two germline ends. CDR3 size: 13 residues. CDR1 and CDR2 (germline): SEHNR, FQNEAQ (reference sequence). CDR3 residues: CASSSGQNTEAFF. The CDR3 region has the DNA TGTGCCAGCAGCTCCGGACAGAACACTGAAGCTTTCTTT.

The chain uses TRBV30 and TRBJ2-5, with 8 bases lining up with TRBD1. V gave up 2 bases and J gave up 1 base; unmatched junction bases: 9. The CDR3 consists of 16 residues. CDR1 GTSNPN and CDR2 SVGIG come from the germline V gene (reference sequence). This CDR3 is CAWSSGGHPGQETQYF. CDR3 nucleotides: TGTGCCTGGAGTTCAGGGGGCCATCCGGGCCAAGAGACCCAGTACTTC.

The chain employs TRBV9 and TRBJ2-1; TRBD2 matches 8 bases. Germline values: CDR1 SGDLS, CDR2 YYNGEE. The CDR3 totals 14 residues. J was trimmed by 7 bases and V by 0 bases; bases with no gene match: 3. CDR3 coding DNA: TGTGCCAGCAGCGTAGGGCGGGGGGTTAATGAGCAGTTCTTC. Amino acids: CASSVGRGVNEQFF.

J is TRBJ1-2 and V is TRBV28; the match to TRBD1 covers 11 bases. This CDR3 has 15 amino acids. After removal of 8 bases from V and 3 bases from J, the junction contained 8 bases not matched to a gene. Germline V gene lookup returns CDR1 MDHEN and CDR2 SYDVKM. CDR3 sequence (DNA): TGTGCCAGCGGGGGTCCGGGACAGGGGGACTATGGCTACACCTTC. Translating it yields CASGGPGQGDYGYTF.

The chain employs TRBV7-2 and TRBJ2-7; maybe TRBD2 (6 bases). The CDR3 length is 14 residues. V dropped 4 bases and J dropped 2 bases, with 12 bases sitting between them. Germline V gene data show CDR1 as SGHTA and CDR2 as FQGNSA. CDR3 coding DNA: TGTGCCAGCAGCTCCGGGACTGGCCCCTACGAGCAGTACTTC. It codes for CASSSGTGPYEQYF.

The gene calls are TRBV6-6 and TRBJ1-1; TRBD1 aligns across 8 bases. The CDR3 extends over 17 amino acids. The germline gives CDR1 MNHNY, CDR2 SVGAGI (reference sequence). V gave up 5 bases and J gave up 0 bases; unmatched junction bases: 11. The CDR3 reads CASSHIPVTGVNTEAFF. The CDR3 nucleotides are TGTGCCAGCAGTCATATACCCGTGACAGGGGTGAACACTGAAGCTTTCTTT.

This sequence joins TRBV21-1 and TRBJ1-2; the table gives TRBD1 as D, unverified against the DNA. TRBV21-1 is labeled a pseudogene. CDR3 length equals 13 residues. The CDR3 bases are TGTGCCAGCAGAGCTACAGGGATGGGTGGCTACACCTTC. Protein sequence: CASRATGMGGYTF.

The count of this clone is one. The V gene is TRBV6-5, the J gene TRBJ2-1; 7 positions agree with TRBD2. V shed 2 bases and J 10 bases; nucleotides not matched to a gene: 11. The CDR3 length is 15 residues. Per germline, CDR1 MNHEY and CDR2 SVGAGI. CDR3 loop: CASSYRAYTSDEQFF. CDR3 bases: TGTGCCAGCAGTTACCGCGCGTATACTAGCGACGAGCAGTTCTTC.

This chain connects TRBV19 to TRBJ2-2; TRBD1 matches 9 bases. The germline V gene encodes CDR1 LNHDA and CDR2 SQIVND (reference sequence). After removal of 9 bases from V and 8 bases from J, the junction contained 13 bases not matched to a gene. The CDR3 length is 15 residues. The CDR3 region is CASSSRDRAGGELFF. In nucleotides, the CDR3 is TGTGCCAGCAGTTCCCGGGACAGGGCGGGAGGGGAGCTGTTTTTT.

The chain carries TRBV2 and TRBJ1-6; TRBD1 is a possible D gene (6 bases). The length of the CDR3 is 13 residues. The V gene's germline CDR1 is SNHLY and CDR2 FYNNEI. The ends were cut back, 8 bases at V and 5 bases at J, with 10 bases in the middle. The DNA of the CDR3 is TGTGCCAGCCGGGACACCAATAATTCACCCCTCCACTTT. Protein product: CASRDTNNSPLHF. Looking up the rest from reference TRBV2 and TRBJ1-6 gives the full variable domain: EPEVTQTPSHQVTQMGQEVILRCVPISNHLYFYWYRQILGQKVEFLVSFYNNEISEKSEIFDDQFSVERPDGSNFTLKIRSTKLEDSAMYFCASRDTNNSPLHFGNGTRLTVT.

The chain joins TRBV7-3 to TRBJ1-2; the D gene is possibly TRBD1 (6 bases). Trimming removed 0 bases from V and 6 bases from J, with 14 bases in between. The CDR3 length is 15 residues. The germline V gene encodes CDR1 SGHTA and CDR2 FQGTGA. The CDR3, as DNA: TGTGCCAGCAGCTTAACTGGGGAGGGGGTAGATGGCTACACCTTC. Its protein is CASSLTGEGVDGYTF.

CDR3 coding DNA: TGTGCCAGCAGTGTCCAGGAGGTCACAGATACGCAGTATTTT. It yields the protein CASSVQEVTDTQYF. The chain combines TRBV2 with TRBJ2-3; a weak D match, TRBD2 (5 bases). V lost 4 bases to trimming and J lost 2 bases, with 10 bases between them. The CDR3 runs 14 residues. Germline V gene lookup returns CDR1 SNHLY and CDR2 FYNNEI.

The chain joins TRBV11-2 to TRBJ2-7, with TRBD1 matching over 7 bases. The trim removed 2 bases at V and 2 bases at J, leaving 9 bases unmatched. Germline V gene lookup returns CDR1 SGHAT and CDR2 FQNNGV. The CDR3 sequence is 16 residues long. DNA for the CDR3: TGTGCCAGCAGCTTAAAGGGACAGCTAGGGCCCTACGAGCAGTACTTC. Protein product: CASSLKGQLGPYEQYF.

CDR3 sequence (DNA): TGTGCCAGCAGCCCTCCAGGGGTGGGAAACACCATATATTTT. Translated: CASSPPGVGNTIYF. The V and J genes are TRBV4-2 and TRBJ1-3, with TRBD1 as a possible D gene (6 bases). Deletions cut 4 bases from V and 4 bases from J, with 11 bases between. Germline V lookup: CDR1 LGHNA, CDR2 YNFKEQ. The CDR3 totals 14 residues.

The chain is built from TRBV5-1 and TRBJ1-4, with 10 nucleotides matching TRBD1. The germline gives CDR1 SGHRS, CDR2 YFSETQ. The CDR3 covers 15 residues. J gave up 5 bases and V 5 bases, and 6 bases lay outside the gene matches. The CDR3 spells CASRRQGAGNEKLFF. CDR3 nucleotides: TGCGCCAGCAGACGACAGGGGGCAGGGAATGAAAAACTGTTTTTT.

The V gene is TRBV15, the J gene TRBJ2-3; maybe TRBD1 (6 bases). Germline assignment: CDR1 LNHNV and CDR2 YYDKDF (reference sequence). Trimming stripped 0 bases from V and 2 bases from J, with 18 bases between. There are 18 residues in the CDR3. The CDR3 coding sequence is TGTGCCACCAGCAGAGATCCCCCGGAGAGGGGGTACACAGATACGCAGTATTTT. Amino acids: CATSRDPPERGYTDTQYF.

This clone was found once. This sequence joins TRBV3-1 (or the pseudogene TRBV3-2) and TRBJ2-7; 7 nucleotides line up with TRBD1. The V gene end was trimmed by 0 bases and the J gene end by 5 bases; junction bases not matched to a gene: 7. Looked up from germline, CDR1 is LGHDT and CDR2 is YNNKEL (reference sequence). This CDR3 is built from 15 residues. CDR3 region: CASSQELGQLDEQYF. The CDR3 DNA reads TGTGCCAGCAGCCAAGAATTGGGACAGTTGGACGAGCAGTACTTC.

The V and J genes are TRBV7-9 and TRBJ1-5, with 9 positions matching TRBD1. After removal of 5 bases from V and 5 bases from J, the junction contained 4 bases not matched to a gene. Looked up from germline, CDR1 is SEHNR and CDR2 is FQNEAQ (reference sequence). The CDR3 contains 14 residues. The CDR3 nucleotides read TGTGCCAGCAGCCTGACAGGGGGTGATCAGCCCCAGCATTTT. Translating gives CASSLTGGDQPQHF.

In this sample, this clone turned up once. In DNA, the CDR3 is TGTGCCAGCAGCTTAGCCCCCGGGACTTCCTCTGGAAACACCATATATTTT. It codes for CASSLAPGTSSGNTIYF. V gene TRBV7-6 combines with J gene TRBJ1-3; TRBD1 might be the D (5 bases). This CDR3 has 17 residues. The germline V and J ends were trimmed by 0 bases and 0 bases, with 12 bases remaining between them. The V gene's germline CDR1 is SGHVS and CDR2 FNYEAQ.